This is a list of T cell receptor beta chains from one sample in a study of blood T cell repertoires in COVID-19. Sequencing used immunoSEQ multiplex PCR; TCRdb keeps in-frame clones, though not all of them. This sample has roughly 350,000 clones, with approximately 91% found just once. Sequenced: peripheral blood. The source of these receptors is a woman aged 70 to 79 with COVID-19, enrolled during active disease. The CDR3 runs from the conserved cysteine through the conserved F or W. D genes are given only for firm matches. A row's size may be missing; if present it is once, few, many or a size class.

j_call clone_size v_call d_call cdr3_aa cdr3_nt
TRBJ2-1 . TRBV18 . CASSPGRGGHNNEQFF TGTGCCAGCTCACCGGGAAGGGGTGGGCACAACAATGAGCAGTTCTTC
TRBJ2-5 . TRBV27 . CASSFPGGTQYF TGTGCCAGCAGTTTCCCCGGGGGGACCCAGTACTTC
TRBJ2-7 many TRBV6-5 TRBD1 CASSPDRGAYEQYF TGTGCCAGCAGTCCGGACAGGGGCGCCTACGAGCAGTACTTC
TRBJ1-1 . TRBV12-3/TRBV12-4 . CASSLQMNTEAFF TGTGCCAGCAGTTTACAGATGAACACTGAAGCTTTCTTT
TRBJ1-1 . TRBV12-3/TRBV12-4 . CASSLGSGTEAFF TGTGCCAGCAGTTTAGGGAGCGGGACTGAAGCTTTCTTT
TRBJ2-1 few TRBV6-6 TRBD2 CASSTAGGQFDRGQFF TGTGCCAGCAGTACCGCGGGGGGGCAGTTCGATCGAGGGCAGTTCTTC
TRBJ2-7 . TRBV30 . CAWSPGYEQYF TGTGCCTGGAGCCCCGGCTACGAGCAGTACTTC
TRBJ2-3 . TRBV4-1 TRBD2 CASSQRIAGDSADTQYF TGCGCCAGCAGCCAGCGAATAGCGGGGGATTCAGCAGATACGCAGTATTTT
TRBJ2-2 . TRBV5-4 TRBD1 CASSRDRNTGELFF TGTGCCAGCAGCCGGGACAGGAACACCGGGGAGCTGTTTTTT
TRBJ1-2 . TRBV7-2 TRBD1 CASSLGTGGYGYTF TGTGCCAGCAGCTTGGGGACAGGGGGATATGGCTACACCTTC
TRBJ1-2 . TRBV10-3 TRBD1 CAINGQEYGYTF TGTGCCATCAACGGACAGGAGTATGGCTACACCTTC
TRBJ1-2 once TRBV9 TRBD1 CASSSRQGSNYGYTF TGTGCCAGCAGCTCGCGACAGGGTAGTAACTATGGCTACACCTTC
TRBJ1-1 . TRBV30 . CAWATRDEAFF TGTGCCTGGGCCACGAGGGATGAAGCTTTCTTT
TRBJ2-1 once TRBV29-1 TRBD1 CSVDRQGGFNEQFF TGCAGCGTTGATAGACAGGGGGGTTTCAATGAGCAGTTCTTC
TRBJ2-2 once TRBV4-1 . CASSQETARFFPGELFF TGCGCCAGCAGCCAAGAGACGGCTAGATTTTTTCCCGGGGAGCTGTTTTTT
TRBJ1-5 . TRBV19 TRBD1 CASSIGGIDRGRHQPQHF TGTGCCAGTAGTATAGGGGGAATAGACAGGGGGAGGCATCAGCCCCAGCATTTT
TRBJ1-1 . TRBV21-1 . CASSPQRRAGDTEAFF TGTGCCAGCAGCCCCCAGAGGAGGGCAGGAGACACTGAAGCTTTCTTT
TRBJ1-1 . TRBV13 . CASRPSLRGNTEAFF TGTGCCAGCAGACCTAGCCTCAGGGGAAACACTGAAGCTTTCTTT
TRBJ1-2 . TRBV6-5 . CASSYGGGPGYTF TGTGCCAGCAGTTACGGTGGGGGCCCTGGCTACACCTTC
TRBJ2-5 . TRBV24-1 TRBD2 CATSESGTSSETQYF TGTGCCACCAGTGAGTCCGGGACTAGCTCAGAGACCCAGTACTTC